The present entry profiles one T cell receptor (beta chain) with its context. The data were obtained in a study of blood T cell repertoires in COVID-19. In the study overall: The samples span acute and convalescent COVID-19 from the United States, Italy and Spain. PBMCs, B-cell-depleted T cells, or T cells provided the cDNA or gDNA that made up the material.

V was shortened by 4 bases and J by 5 bases, with 9 bases between the two germline ends. The CDR3 has 12 residues. Germline V lookup: CDR1 SNHLY, CDR2 FYNNEI. Source study methods: It was from reference gene primer amplification that nucleated cell counts were estimated. Libraries were prepared by immunoSEQ multiplex PCR; TCRdb keeps only in-frame clonotypes and omits some of them. V and J calls and clone size follow that table, whereas D and trimming were derived from the DNA. The sample lists some 50,000 clones, 70% to 90% occurring once. Sequencing used peripheral blood. The receptor's source is a woman between 65 and 79 years old with active COVID-19. The rearrangement uses TRBV2 and TRBJ2-7; D perhaps matches TRBD1 (5 bases). In DNA, the CDR3 is TGTGCCAGCAGTGCGAAGGGGAACGAGCAGTACTTC. Amino acids: CASSAKGNEQYF.